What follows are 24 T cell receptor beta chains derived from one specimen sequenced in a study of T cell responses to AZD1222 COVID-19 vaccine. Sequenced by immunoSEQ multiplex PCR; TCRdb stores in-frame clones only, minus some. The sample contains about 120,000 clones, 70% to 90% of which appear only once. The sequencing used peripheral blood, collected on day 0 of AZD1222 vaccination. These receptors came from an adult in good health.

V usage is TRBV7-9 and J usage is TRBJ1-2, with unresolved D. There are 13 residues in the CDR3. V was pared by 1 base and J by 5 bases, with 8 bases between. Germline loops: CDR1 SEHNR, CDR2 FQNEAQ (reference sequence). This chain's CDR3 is CASSLGAGYGYTF. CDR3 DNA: TGTGCCAGCAGCTTAGGGGCGGGGTATGGCTACACCTTC.

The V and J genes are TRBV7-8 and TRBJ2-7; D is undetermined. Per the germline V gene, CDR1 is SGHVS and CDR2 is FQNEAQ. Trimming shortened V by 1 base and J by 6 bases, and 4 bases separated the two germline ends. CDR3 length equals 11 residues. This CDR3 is CASSLVGEQYF. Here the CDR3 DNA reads TGTGCCAGCAGCTTAGTGGGCGAGCAGTACTTC. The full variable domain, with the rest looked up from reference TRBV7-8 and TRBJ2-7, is GAGVSQSPRYKVAKRGQDVALRCDPISGHVSLFWYQQALGQGPEFLTYFQNEAQLDKSGLPSDRFFAERPEGSVSTLKIQRTQQEDSAVYLCASSLVGEQYFGPGTRLTVT.

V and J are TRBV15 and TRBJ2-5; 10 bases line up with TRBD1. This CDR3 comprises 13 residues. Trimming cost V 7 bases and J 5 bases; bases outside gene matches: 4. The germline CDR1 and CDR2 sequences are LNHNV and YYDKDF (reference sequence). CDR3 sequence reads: CATNSDRGETQYF. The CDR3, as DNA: TGTGCCACCAACTCGGACAGGGGGGAGACCCAGTACTTC.

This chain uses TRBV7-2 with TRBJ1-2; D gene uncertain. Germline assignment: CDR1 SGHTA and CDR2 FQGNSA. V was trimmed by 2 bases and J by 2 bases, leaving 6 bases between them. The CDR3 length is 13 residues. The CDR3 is CASSLPGNYGYTF. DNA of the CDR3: TGTGCCAGCAGCTTACCGGGCAACTATGGCTACACCTTC.

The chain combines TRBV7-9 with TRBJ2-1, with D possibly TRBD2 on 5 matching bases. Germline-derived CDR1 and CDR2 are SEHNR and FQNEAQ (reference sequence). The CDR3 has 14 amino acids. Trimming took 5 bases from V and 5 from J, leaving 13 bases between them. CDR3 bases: TGTGCCAGCAGCCCCTTGAGGAGGAACAATGAGCAGTTCTTC. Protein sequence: CASSPLRRNNEQFF.

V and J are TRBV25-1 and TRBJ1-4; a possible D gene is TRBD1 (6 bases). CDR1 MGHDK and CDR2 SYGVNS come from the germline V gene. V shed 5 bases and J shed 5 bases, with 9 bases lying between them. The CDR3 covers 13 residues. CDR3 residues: CASSNQGNEKLFF. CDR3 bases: TGTGCCAGCAGTAATCAGGGGAATGAAAAACTGTTTTTT.

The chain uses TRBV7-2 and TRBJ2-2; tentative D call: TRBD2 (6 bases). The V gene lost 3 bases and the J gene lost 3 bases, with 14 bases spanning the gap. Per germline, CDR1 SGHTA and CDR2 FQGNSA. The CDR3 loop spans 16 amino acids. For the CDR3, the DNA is TGTGCCAGCAGCTTGAATGGCTGGGGGGACACCGGGGAGCTGTTTTTT. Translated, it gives CASSLNGWGDTGELFF.

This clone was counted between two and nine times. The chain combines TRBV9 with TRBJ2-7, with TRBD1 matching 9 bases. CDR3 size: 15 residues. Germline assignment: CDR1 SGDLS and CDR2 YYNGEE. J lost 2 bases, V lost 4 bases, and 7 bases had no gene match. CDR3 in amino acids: CASSPRTGVTYEQYF. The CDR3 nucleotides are TGTGCCAGCAGCCCGAGGACAGGGGTCACCTACGAGCAGTACTTC.

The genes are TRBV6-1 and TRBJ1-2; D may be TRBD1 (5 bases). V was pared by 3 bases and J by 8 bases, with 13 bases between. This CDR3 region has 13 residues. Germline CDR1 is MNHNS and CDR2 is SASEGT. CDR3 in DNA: TGTGCCAGCAGTGAGGGCAGGGTGAGCGGCTACACCTTC. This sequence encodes CASSEGRVSGYTF.

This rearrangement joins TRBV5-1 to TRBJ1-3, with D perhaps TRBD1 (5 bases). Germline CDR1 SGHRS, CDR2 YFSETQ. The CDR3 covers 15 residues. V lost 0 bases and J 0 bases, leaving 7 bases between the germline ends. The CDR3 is CASSLGDGSGNTIYF. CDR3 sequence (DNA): TGCGCCAGCAGCTTGGGGGACGGCTCTGGAAACACCATATATTTT.

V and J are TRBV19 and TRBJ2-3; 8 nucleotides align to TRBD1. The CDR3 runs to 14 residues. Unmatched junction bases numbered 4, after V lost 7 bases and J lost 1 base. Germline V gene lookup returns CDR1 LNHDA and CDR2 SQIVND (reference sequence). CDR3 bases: TGTGCCAGTAATACACAGGGGGGCACAGATACGCAGTATTTT. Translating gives CASNTQGGTDTQYF.

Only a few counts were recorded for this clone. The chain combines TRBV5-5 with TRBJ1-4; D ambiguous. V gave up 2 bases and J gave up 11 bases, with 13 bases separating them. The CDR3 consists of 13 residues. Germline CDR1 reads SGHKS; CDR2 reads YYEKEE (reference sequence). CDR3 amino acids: CASSFADSRKLFF. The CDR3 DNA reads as TGTGCCAGCAGCTTTGCAGATTCGAGGAAACTGTTTTTT.

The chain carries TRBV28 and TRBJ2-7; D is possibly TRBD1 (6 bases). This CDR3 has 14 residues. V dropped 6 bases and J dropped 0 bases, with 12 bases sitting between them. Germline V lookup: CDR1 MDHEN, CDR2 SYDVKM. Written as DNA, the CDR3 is TGTGCCAGCAGCCCCTGGGACACCTCCTACGAGCAGTACTTC. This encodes CASSPWDTSYEQYF.

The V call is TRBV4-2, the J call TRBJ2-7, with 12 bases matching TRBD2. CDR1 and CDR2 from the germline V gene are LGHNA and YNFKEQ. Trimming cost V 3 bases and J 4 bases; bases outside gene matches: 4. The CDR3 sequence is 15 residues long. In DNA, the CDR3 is TGTGCCAGCAGCCAGAGACTAGCGGGAGAGTACGAGCAGTACTTC. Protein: CASSQRLAGEYEQYF.

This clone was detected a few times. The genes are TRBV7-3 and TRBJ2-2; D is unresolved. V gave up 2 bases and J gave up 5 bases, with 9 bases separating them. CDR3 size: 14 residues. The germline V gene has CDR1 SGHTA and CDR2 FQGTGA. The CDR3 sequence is CASSLALGTGELFF. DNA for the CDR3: TGTGCCAGCAGCTTAGCACTTGGGACCGGGGAGCTGTTTTTT.

CDR3: CASSGRTGKYNSPLHF. CDR3 DNA: TGTGCCAGCAGCGGTCGGACAGGGAAATATAATTCACCCCTCCACTTT. J is TRBJ1-6 and V is TRBV21-1; the D segment call TRBD1 is taken from the table without a DNA check. TRBV21-1 is annotated as a pseudogene. CDR3 length: 16 amino acids.

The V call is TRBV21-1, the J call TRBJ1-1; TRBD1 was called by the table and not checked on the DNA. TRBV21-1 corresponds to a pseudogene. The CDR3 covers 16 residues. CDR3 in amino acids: CASSTLFTGTDSEAFF. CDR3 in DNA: TGTGCCAGCAGCACCTTGTTTACCGGGACAGATTCAGAAGCTTTCTTT.

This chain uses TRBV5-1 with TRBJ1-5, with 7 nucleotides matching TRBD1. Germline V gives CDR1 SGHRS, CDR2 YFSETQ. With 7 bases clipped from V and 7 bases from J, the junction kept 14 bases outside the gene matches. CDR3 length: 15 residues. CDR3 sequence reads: CASRPIPGGEQPQHF. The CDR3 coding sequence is TGCGCCAGCCGACCAATCCCAGGGGGGGAGCAGCCCCAGCATTTT.

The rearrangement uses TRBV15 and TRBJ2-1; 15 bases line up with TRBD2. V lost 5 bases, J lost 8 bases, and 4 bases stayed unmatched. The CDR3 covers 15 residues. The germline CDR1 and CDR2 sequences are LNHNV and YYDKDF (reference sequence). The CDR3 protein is CATSGGTSGRYEQFF. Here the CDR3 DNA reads TGTGCCACCAGCGGCGGGACTAGCGGGAGGTATGAGCAGTTCTTC.

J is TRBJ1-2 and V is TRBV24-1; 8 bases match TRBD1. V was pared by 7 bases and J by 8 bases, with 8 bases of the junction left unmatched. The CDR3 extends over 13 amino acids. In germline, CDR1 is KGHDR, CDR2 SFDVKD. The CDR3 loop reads CATRAGQEEGYTF. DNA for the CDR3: TGTGCCACCAGAGCGGGACAGGAAGAAGGCTACACCTTC.

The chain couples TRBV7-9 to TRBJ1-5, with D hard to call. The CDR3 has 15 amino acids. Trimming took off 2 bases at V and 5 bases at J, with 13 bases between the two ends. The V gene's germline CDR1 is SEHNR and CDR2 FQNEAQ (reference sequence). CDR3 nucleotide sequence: TGTGCCAGCAGCTTATATCTGGGCGATTATCAGCCCCAGCATTTT. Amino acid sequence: CASSLYLGDYQPQHF.

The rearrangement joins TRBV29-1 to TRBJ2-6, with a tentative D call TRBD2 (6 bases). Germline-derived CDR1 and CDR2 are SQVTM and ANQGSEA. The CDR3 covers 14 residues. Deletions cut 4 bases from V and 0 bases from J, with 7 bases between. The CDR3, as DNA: TGCAGCGTTGGGGAGGCCTCTGGGGCCAACGTCCTGACTTTC. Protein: CSVGEASGANVLTF.

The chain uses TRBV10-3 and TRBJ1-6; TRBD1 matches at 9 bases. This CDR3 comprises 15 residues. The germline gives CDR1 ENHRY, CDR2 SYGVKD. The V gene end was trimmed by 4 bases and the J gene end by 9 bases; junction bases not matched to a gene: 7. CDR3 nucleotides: TGTGCCATCAGTGGATCGGGACAGGGTGGTTCACCCCTCCACTTT. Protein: CAISGSGQGGSPLHF.

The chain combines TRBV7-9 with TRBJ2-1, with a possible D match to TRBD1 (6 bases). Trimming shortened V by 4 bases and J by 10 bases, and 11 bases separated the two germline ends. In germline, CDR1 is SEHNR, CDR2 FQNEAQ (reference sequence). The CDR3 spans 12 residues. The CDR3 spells CASSSQGNEQFF. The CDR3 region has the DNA TGTGCCAGCAGCTCTCAGGGGAACGAGCAGTTCTTC. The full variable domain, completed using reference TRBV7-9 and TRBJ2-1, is DTGVSQNPRHKITKRGQNVTFRCDPISEHNRLYWYRQTLGQGPEFLTYFQNEAQLEKSRLLSDRFSAERPKGSFSTLEIQRTEQGDSAMYLCASSSQGNEQFFGPGTRLTVL.